This TCR beta chain was observed in a study of regulatory T cells in long-lasting Graves disease. Time point indicated: persistent/refractory GD, antithyroid drugs over 5 years with positive TRAb. The TCR library was made from RNA extracted from PBMCs. Researchers made TCR beta libraries by using iRepertoire HTBI primers and running Arm-PCR on CDR3 regions. TCRdb itself ran the multiplex PCR reads through MiXCR, one entry per CDR3 protein. The sample carries 350,000 to 450,000 distinct CDR3 sequences, 23% recorded once. As to this clonotype: The antigen is undetermined.

Germline V gene sequence: CDR1 SGHKS, CDR2 YYEKEE (reference sequence). The CDR3 has 16 residues. V gave up 1 base and J gave up 4 bases; unmatched junction bases: 5. Whole-study findings and limits: Blood alone, not thyroid tissue, was studied. Under persistent disease, TRBV28, TRBJ1-2 and TRBJ2-5 were used preferentially. Limited sample numbers may have lowered accuracy.

The receptor was derived from a woman between 35 and 50 years old with Graves disease. Here the sequenced sample was peripheral blood mononuclear cells (PBMCs), taken when the disease was refractory, from a patient treated with antithyroid drugs. V and J are TRBV5-5 and TRBJ2-7; 13 nucleotides match TRBD2. CDR3 nucleotides: TGTGCCAGCAGCTTGTTTATGGGACTAGCGGGATACGAGCAGTACTTC. The encoded protein is CASSLFMGLAGYEQYF.